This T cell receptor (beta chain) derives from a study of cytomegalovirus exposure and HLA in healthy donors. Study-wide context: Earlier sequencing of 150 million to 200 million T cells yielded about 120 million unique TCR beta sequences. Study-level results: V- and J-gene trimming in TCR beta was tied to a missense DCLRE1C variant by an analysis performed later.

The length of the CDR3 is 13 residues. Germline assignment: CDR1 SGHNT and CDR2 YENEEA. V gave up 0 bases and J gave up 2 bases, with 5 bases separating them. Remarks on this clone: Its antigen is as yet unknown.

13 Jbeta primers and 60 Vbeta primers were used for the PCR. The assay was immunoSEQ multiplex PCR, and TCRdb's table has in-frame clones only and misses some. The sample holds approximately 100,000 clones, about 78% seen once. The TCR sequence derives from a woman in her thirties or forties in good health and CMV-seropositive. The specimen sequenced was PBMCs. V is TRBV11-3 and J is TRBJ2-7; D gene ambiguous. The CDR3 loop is CASSLEIAYEQYF. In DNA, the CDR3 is TGTGCCAGCAGCTTAGAAATAGCCTACGAGCAGTACTTC.